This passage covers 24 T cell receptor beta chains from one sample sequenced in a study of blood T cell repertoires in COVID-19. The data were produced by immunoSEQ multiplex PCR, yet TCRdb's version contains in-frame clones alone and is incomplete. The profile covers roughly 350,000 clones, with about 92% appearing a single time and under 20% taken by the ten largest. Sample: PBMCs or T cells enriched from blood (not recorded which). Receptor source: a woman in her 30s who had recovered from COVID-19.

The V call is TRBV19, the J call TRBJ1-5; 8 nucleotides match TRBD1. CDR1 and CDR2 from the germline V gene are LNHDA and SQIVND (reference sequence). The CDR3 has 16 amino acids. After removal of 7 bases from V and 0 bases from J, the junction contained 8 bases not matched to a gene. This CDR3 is CASTDLGQGSNQPQHF. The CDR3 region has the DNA TGTGCCAGTACCGACCTCGGACAGGGTAGCAATCAGCCCCAGCATTTT.

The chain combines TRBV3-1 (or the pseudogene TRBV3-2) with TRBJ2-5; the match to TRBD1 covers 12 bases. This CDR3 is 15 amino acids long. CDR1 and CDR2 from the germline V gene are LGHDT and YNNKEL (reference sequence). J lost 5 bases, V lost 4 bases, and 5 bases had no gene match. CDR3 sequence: CASSPGQGAHETQYF. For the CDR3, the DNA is TGTGCCAGCAGCCCGGGACAGGGGGCTCACGAGACCCAGTACTTC.

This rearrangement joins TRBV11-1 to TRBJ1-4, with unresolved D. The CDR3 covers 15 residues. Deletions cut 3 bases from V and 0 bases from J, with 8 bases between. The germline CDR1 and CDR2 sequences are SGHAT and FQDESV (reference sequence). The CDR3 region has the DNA TGTGCCAGCAGCTTCGCGGCCGCAACTAATGAAAAACTGTTTTTT. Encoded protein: CASSFAAATNEKLFF.

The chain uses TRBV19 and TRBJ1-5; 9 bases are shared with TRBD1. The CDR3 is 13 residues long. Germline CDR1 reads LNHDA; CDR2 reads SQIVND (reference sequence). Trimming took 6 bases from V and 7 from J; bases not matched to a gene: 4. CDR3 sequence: CASRDRGPQPQHF. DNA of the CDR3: TGTGCCAGTAGGGACAGGGGTCCCCAGCCCCAGCATTTT.

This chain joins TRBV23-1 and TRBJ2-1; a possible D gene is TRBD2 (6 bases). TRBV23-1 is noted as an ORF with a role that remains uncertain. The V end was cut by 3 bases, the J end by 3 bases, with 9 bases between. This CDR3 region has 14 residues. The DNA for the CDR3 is TGCGCCAGCAGTCATCACGGGAGCTACAATGAGCAGTTCTTC. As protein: CASSHHGSYNEQFF.

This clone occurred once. The CDR3 reads CASSPLSGGLYEQYF. As DNA, the CDR3 is TGTGCCAGCAGTCCCCTTAGCGGGGGGCTCTACGAGCAGTACTTC. The chain uses TRBV11-3 and TRBJ2-7; 10 bases agree with TRBD2. Germline V gives CDR1 SGHNT, CDR2 YENEEA. Unmatched junction bases numbered 8, after V lost 6 bases and J lost 3 bases. CDR3 length equals 15 residues.

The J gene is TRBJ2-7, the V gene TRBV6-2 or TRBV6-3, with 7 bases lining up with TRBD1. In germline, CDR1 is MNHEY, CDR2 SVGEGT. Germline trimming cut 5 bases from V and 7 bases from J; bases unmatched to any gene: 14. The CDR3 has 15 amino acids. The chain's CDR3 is CASSPGTASRLEQYF. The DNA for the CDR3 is TGTGCCAGCAGTCCCGGGACAGCTAGCCGCCTGGAGCAGTACTTC.

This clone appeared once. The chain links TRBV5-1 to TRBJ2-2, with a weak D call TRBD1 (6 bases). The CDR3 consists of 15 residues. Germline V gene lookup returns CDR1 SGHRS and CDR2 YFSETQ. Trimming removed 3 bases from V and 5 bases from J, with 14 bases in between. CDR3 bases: TGCGCCAGCAGCTGGGGCCGTACAGGGACCGGGGAGCTGTTTTTT. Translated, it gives CASSWGRTGTGELFF. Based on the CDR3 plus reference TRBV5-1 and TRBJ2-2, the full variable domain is KAGVTQTPRYLIKTRGQQVTLSCSPISGHRSVSWYQQTPGQGLQFLFEYFSETQRNKGNFPGRFSGRQFSNSRSEMNVSTLELGDSALYLCASSWGRTGTGELFFGEGSRLTVL.

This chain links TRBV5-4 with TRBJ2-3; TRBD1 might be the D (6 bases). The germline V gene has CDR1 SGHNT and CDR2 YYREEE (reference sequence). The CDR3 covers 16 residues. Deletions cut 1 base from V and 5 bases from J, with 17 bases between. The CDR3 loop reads CASSLSNRVDRDTQYF. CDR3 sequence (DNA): TGTGCCAGCAGCTTGTCTAACAGGGTGGACAGAGATACGCAGTATTTT.

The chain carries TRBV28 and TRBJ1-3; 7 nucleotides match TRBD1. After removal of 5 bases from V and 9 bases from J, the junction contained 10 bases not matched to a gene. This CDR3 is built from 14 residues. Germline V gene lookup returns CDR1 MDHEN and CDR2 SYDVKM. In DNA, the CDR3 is TGTGCCAGCAGTCGGGACAGTGCCCCCCTCACCATATATTTT. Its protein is CASSRDSAPLTIYF.

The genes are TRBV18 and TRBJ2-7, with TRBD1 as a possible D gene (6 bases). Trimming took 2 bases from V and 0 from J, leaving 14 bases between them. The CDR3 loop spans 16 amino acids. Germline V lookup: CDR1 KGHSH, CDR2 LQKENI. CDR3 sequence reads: CASSPVVDSSSYEQYF. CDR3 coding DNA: TGTGCCAGCTCACCAGTCGTGGACAGCAGCTCCTACGAGCAGTACTTC.

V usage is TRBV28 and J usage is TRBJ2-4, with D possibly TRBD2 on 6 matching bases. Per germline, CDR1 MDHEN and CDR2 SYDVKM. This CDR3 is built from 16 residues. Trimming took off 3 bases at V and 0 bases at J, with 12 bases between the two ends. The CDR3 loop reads CASSLGGAQAKNIQYF. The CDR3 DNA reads TGTGCCAGCAGTTTGGGCGGGGCCCAAGCCAAAAACATTCAGTACTTC.

In DNA form, the CDR3 reads TGTGCCAGTAGTACCTCAGGGGAAAAACTGTTTTTT. It encodes CASSTSGEKLFF. The chain couples TRBV19 to TRBJ1-4; D perhaps matches TRBD1 (5 bases). Germline V gene lookup returns CDR1 LNHDA and CDR2 SQIVND (reference sequence). Trimming stripped 4 bases from V and 8 bases from J, with 8 bases between. This CDR3 has 12 residues.

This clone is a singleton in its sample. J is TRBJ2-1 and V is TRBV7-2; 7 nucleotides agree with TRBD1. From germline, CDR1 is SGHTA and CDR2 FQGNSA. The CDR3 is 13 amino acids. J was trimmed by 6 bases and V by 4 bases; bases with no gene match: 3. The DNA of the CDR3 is TGTGCCAGCAGCTACGGACAGGCCAATGAGCAGTTCTTC. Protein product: CASSYGQANEQFF.

CDR3 amino acids: CASLRQVNTEAFF. The DNA of the CDR3 is TGTGCCAGCTTGAGACAGGTTAACACTGAAGCTTTCTTT. V gene TRBV11-1 combines with J gene TRBJ1-1, with D possibly being TRBD1 (6 bases). Trimming stripped 8 bases from V and 2 bases from J, with 12 bases between. The germline CDR1 and CDR2 sequences are SGHAT and FQDESV (reference sequence). CDR3 size: 13 residues.

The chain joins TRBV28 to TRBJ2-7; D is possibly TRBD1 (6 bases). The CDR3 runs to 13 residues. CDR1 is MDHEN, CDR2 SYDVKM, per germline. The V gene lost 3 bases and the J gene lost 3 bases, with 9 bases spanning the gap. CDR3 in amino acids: CASSLGAHYEQYF. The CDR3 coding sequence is TGTGCCAGCAGTTTGGGGGCCCACTACGAGCAGTACTTC.

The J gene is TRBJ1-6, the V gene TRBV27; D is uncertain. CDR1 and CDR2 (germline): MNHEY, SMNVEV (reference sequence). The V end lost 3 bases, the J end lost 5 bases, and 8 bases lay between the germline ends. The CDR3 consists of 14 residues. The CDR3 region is CASSFQLNNSPLHF. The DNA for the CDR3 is TGTGCCAGCAGTTTCCAGTTAAATAATTCACCCCTCCACTTT.

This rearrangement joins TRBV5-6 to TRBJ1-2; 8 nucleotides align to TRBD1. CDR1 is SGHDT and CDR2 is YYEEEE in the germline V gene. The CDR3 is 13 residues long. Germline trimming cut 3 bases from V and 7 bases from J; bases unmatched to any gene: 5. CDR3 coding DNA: TGTGCCAGCAGCTCTGACAGGGGAGGTGGCTACACCTTC. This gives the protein CASSSDRGGGYTF.

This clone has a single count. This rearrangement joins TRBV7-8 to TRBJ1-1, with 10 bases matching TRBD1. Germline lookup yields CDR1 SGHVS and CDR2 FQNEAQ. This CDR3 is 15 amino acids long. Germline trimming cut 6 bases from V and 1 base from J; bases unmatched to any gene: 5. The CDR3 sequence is CASRETGGANTEAFF. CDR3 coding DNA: TGTGCCAGCAGGGAGACAGGGGGCGCGAACACTGAAGCTTTCTTT. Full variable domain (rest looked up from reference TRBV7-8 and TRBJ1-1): GAGVSQSPRYKVAKRGQDVALRCDPISGHVSLFWYQQALGQGPEFLTYFQNEAQLDKSGLPSDRFFAERPEGSVSTLKIQRTQQEDSAVYLCASRETGGANTEAFFGQGTRLTVV.

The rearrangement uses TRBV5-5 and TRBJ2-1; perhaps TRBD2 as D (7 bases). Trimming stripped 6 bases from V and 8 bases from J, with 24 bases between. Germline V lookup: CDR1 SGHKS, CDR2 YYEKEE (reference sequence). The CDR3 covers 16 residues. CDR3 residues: CASTPGGGGPGYEQFF. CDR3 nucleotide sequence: TGTGCCAGCACTCCGGGAGGTGGGGGGCCAGGGTATGAGCAGTTCTTC.

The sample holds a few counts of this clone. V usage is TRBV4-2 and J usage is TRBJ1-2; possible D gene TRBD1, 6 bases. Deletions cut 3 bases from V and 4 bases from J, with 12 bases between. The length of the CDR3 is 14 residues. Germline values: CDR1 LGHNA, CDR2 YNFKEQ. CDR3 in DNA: TGTGCCAGCAGCCACCCGGACAGCTTCTATGGCTACACCTTC. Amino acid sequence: CASSHPDSFYGYTF.

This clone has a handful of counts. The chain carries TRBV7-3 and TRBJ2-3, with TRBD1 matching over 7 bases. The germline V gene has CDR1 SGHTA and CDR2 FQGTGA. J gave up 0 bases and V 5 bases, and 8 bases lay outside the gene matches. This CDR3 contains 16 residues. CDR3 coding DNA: TGTGCCAGCAGCCCGGGACAGCACGCTAGCACAGATACGCAGTATTTT. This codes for CASSPGQHASTDTQYF.

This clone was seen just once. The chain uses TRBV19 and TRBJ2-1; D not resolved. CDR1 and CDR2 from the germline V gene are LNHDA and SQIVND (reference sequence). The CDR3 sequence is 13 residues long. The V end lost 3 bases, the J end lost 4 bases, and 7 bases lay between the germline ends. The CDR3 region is CASSIRRYNEQFF. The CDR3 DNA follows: TGTGCCAGTAGTATTAGGCGGTACAATGAGCAGTTCTTC.

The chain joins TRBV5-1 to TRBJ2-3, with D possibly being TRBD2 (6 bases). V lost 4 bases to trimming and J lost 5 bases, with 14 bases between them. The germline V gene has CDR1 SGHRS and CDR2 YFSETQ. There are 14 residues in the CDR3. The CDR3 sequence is CASSIGPGGDTQYF. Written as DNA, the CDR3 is TGCGCCAGCAGCATCGGACCCGGGGGAGATACGCAGTATTTT.